The clone carrying this TCR beta chain was recorded once. CDR1 DFQATT and CDR2 SNEGSKA come from the germline V gene (reference sequence). The germline V and J ends were trimmed by 3 bases and 1 base, with 10 bases remaining between them. The CDR3 sequence is 13 residues long. The data were produced by immunoSEQ multiplex PCR, yet TCRdb's version contains in-frame clones alone and is incomplete. The sample lists some 120,000 clones, more than 75% occurring once. The data were obtained in a study of blood T cell repertoires in COVID-19. Input material: peripheral blood. This rearrangement joins TRBV20-1 to TRBJ2-7; D call uncertain. The source is a man in his forties with acute or convalescent COVID-19. CDR3 DNA sequence: TGCAGTGCTAGTTTGCCAGGTTCCTACGAGCAGTACTTC. Its translation: CSASLPGSYEQYF.